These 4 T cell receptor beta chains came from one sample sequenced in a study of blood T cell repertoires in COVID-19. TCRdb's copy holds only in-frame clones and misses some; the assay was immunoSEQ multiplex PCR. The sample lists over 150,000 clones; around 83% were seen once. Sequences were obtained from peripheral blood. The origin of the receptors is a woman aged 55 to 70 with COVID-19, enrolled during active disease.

CDR3 DNA: TGTGCCAGCAGCGCCGGGACAGCCCAGGACTATGGCTACACCTTC. Translating gives CASSAGTAQDYGYTF. V is TRBV9 and J is TRBJ1-2; 7 nucleotides align to TRBD1. Germline V gene sequence: CDR1 SGDLS, CDR2 YYNGEE. The CDR3 consists of 15 residues. V was clipped by 3 bases and J by 3 bases; unmatched bases: 8. Combining the CDR3 with reference TRBV9 and TRBJ1-2 gives the whole variable domain DSGVTQTPKHLITATGQRVTLRCSPRSGDLSVYWYQQSLDQGLQFLIQYYNGEERAKGNILERFSAQQFPDLHSELNLSSLELGDSALYFCASSAGTAQDYGYTFGSGTRLTVV.

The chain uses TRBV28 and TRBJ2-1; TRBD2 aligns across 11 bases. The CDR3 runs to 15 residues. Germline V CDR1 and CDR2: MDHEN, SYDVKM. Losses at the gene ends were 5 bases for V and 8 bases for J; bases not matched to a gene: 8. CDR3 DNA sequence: TGTGCCAGCAGTCCGGGTACTAGCGGGAGTGATGAGCAGTTCTTC. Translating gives CASSPGTSGSDEQFF.

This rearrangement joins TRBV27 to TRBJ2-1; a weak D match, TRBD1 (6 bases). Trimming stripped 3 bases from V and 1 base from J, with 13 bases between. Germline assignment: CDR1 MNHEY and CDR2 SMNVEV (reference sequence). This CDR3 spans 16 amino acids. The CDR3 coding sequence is TGTGCCAGCAGTTTCCACGGACAGCCTTCCTACAATGAGCAGTTCTTC. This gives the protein CASSFHGQPSYNEQFF.

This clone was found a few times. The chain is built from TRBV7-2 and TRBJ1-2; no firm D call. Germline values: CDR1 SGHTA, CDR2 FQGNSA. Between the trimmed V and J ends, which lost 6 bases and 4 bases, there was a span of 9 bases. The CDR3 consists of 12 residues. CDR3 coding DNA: TGTGCCAGCAGACCAGAAACCTATGGCTACACCTTC. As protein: CASRPETYGYTF.